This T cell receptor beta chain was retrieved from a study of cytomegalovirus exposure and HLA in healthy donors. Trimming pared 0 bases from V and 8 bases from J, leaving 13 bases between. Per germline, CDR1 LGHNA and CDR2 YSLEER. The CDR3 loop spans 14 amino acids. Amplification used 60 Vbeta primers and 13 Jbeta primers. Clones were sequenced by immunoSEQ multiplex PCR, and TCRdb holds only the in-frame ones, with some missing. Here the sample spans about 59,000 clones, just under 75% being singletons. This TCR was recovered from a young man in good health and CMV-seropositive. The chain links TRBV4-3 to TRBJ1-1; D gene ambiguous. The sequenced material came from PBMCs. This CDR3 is CASSQDWTAREAFF. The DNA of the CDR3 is TGCGCCAGCAGCCAAGATTGGACTGCGAGAGAAGCTTTCTTT.